These T cell receptor beta chains were read from a single sample in a study of molecular identifiers for immune sequencing clone quantification. TCRdb used MiXCR to reprocess the PCR reads, holding one entry per CDR3 protein. The repertoire holds tens of thousands of distinct CDR3 sequences, with approximately 17% as singletons. Material for sequencing was naive CD8+ T cells from blood, with Jurkat cell RNA spiked in. These receptor sequences come from a human donor in good health. Some libraries in this study had Jurkat cell RNA spiked in. Both conserved end residues are part of each CDR3. A D gene is named only where the DNA matches it firmly. Clone sizes are given selectively: once, few, many, or a class where the clone is expanded.

>-|TRBJ2-7|TRBV12-3/TRBV12-4|-
CVTSLGQATYEQYF
TGTGTCACATCCCTAGGGCAGGCCACCTACGAGCAGTACTTC
>many|TRBJ2-7|TRBV12-3/TRBV12-4|-
CASSLAGSTTEQYF
TGTGCCAGCAGTTTAGCGGGCAGTACGACCGAGCAGTACTTC
>many|TRBJ1-4|TRBV28|-
CASSPGQNEKLFF
TGTGCCAGCAGTCCCGGACAGAATGAAAAACTGTTTTTT
>many|TRBJ1-5|TRBV3-1|TRBD1
CASSRTGQVPQHF
TGTGCCAGCAGCCGGACGGGACAGGTGCCCCAGCATTTT
>few|TRBJ2-3|TRBV6-2/TRBV6-3|-
CASSYSSKVADTQYF
TGTGCCAGCAGTTATTCCTCGAAAGTCGCAGATACGCAGTATTTT
>-|TRBJ2-3|TRBV7-6|TRBD2
CASSFLAGDADAQYF
TGTGCCAGCAGCTTTCTAGCGGGAGACGCAGATGCGCAGTATTTT
>many|TRBJ2-7|TRBV2|-
CASSDWGFLSYEQYF
TGTGCCAGCAGTGATTGGGGCTTCCTCTCCTACGAGCAGTACTTC
>many|TRBJ2-1|TRBV6-2/TRBV6-3|TRBD2
CASSYSTSGSGLYNEQFF
TGTGCCAGCAGTTACTCGACCTCCGGGTCGGGACTATACAATGAGCAGTTCTTC
>-|TRBJ2-1|TRBV19|TRBD2
CASSNGGGNEQFF
TGTGCCAGTAGTAACGGGGGGGGGAATGAGCAGTTCTTC
>-|TRBJ2-1|TRBV19|TRBD2
CASSASGTSADEQFF
TGTGCCAGTAGTGCCTCCGGGACTAGCGCGGATGAGCAGTTCTTC
>many|TRBJ1-6|TRBV28|-
CASSRNPRGLTRNSPLHF
TGTGCCAGCAGCCGAAACCCGAGGGGGTTGACCCGTAATTCACCCCTCCACTTT
>many|TRBJ1-5|TRBV12-3/TRBV12-4|-
CASSLWGEGNQPQHF
TGTGCCAGCAGTTTGTGGGGGGAGGGCAATCAGCCCCAGCATTTT
>many|TRBJ1-1|TRBV14|-
CASSVGMGTEAFF
TGTGCCAGCAGCGTGGGTATGGGCACTGAAGCTTTCTTT
>few|TRBJ1-2|TRBV10-3|TRBD1
CAISGTGTNYGYTF
TGTGCCATCAGTGGGACAGGGACCAACTATGGCTACACCTTC
>once|TRBJ2-1|TRBV7-2|-
CASSLGFSSSCNEQFF
TGTGCCAGCAGCTTAGGGTTTAGCAGCTCCTGCAATGAGCAGTTCTTC
>-|TRBJ1-1|TRBV28|-
CASKFVAISAEAFF
TGTGCCAGCAAGTTCGTGGCAATCTCGGCTGAAGCTTTCTTT
>-|TRBJ2-7|TRBV19|-
CASRQGPYEQYF
TGTGCCAGTAGACAGGGACCCTACGAGCAGTACTTC
>many|TRBJ2-5|TRBV29-1|TRBD2
CSVEGTSGHQETQYF
TGCAGCGTTGAAGGGACTAGCGGCCACCAAGAGACCCAGTACTTC
>many|TRBJ1-3|TRBV7-9|-
CASSPDTGNTIYF
TGTGCCAGCAGCCCGGACACGGGAAACACCATATATTTT
>-|TRBJ2-1|TRBV15|-
CASSRGGGRLAEQFF
TGTGCTAGCAGTAGAGGGGGGGGGCGCTTGGCTGAGCAGTTCTTC
>many|TRBJ1-2|TRBV6-5|-
CASSSARTAQYYGYTF
TGTGCCAGCAGCTCAGCCAGGACAGCCCAATACTATGGCTACACCTTC
>many|TRBJ2-2|TRBV5-1|-
CARRADRNTGELFF
TGCGCCAGGAGAGCAGACAGAAACACCGGGGAGCTGTTTTTT
>many|TRBJ2-2|TRBV27|-
CASSYLTGKYTGELFF
TGTGCCAGCAGTTACCTAACAGGGAAGTACACCGGGGAGCTGTTTTTT
>many|TRBJ2-1|TRBV13|-
CASSGGGAYNEQFF
TGTGCCAGCAGCGGAGGGGGCGCCTACAATGAGCAGTTCTTC
>-|TRBJ2-3|TRBV7-2|TRBD2
CASSLDGLALDTQYF
TGTGCCAGCAGCTTAGACGGACTAGCGCTAGATACGCAGTATTTT
>-|TRBJ1-1|TRBV5-8|TRBD1
CASSFRAGGVNTEAFF
TGTGCCAGCAGCTTTCGGGCAGGGGGAGTGAACACTGAAGCTTTCTTT
>many|TRBJ2-3|TRBV7-9|-
CASSQQGPATDTQYF
TGTGCCAGCAGCCAGCAGGGACCGGCCACAGATACGCAGTATTTT
>many|TRBJ2-1|TRBV6-2/TRBV6-3|-
CASSYLGGHNEQFF
TGTGCCAGCAGTTATCTGGGGGGCCACAATGAGCAGTTCTTC
>many|TRBJ2-7|TRBV7-9|TRBD1
CASSLRDRGVEQYF
TGTGCCAGCAGCTTAAGGGACAGGGGAGTCGAGCAGTACTTC
>many|TRBJ2-5|TRBV24-1|TRBD1
CATSDWTGGGETQYF
TGTGCCACCAGTGATTGGACAGGGGGAGGGGAGACCCAGTACTTC
>many|TRBJ2-7|TRBV7-9|-
CASSPEAGQIYEQYF
TGTGCCAGCAGCCCCGAAGCGGGACAGATCTACGAGCAGTACTTC
>many|TRBJ1-1|TRBV7-9|-
CASSLPGSGTEAFF
TGTGCCAGCAGCTTACCAGGGAGTGGCACTGAAGCTTTCTTT
>many|TRBJ2-7|TRBV5-6|-
CASRQGPFYEQYF
TGTGCCAGCAGGCAGGGTCCCTTCTACGAGCAGTACTTC
>many|TRBJ2-1|TRBV19|-
CASSSLLATYEQFF
TGTGCCAGTAGTTCTCTGCTAGCGACTTATGAGCAGTTCTTC
>-|TRBJ1-1|TRBV5-1|-
CASSLDMTPNTEAFF
TGCGCCAGCAGCTTGGATATGACCCCGAACACTGAAGCTTTCTTT
>few|TRBJ2-6|TRBV2|-
CASSEAGSGANVLTF
TGTGCCAGCAGTGAGGCTGGCTCTGGGGCCAACGTCCTGACTTTC
>-|TRBJ2-7|TRBV5-1|-
CASSLGQITYEQYF
TGCGCCAGCAGCTTGGGACAGATAACCTACGAGCAGTACTTC
>-|TRBJ2-2|TRBV10-3|-
CAISDGAPNTGELFF
TGTGCCATCAGTGATGGGGCTCCGAACACCGGGGAGCTGTTTTTT
>many|TRBJ1-5|TRBV7-2|-
CASSLNGFSNQPQHF
TGTGCCAGCAGCTTGAACGGGTTTAGCAATCAGCCCCAGCATTTT
>many|TRBJ2-2|TRBV20-1|TRBD2
CSARELAGTMTGELFF
TGCAGTGCTAGAGAACTAGCGGGCACCATGACCGGGGAGCTGTTTTTT
>-|TRBJ2-3|TRBV4-3|-
CASSPTSGITDTLYF
TGCGCCAGCAGCCCGACTTCCGGGATCACAGATACGCTGTATTTT
>many|TRBJ1-1|TRBV7-2|-
CASSLAAAWNTEAFF
TGTGCCAGCAGCTTGGCGGCAGCCTGGAACACTGAAGCTTTCTTT
>many|TRBJ2-1|TRBV7-6|-
CASSLEGNSYNEQFF
TGTGCCAGCAGCTTAGAAGGGAACTCCTACAATGAGCAGTTCTTC
>many|TRBJ2-7|TRBV4-3|-
CASSQDRQYYEQYF
TGCGCCAGCAGCCAAGATCGCCAGTACTACGAGCAGTACTTC
>many|TRBJ2-1|TRBV28|TRBD1
CASSFRGPSYNEQFF
TGTGCCAGCAGTTTTAGGGGGCCCTCCTACAATGAGCAGTTCTTC
>many|TRBJ2-1|TRBV7-9|-
CASNGYNEQFF
TGTGCCAGCAACGGTTACAATGAGCAGTTCTTC